This TCR beta chain was observed in a study of human T cells and chemical hapten exposure. TCRdb called the RACE reads again in MiXCR, with one record for every CDR3 protein. The data contain 180,000 or so distinct CDR3 sequences, roughly 15% of them seen just once; the ten biggest clones take up 1.5% to 2%. Germline loops: CDR1 SGHTA, CDR2 FQGNSA. This CDR3 comprises 13 residues. V lost 1 base to trimming and J lost 3 bases, with 6 bases between them. The sample's time point: patch test 1, 2 weeks after DPC sensitization. The treatment denotes: therapeutic diphenylcyclopropenone sensitization with weekly scalp DPC. This clonotype was seen more than once but under ten times.

The sequence came from a woman younger than 45 with alopecia areata. Some clones in this sample may be carry-over from other donors' samples. The chain carries TRBV7-2 and TRBJ1-1; D remains unclear. The sample here was whole blood, taken in connection with sensitization to the hapten diphenylcyclopropenone (DPC). CDR3 coding DNA: TGTGCCAGCAGCTTAGGGACCCACACTGAAGCTTTCTTT. Its protein product is CASSLGTHTEAFF.